This T cell receptor (beta chain) was sequenced for a study of OX40 agonist ivuxolimab in advanced cancers. Generated by immunoSEQ multiplex PCR, the TCRdb table keeps only in-frame clones and is missing some. This sample yields approximately 50,000 clones, of which 84% are seen a single time; around 0.7% belongs to the top ten. On this clone itself: Its target is unknown.

Regarding the study as a whole: Relative to CD4+, CD8+ T cells held more expanded clones on average.

The clonotype was recovered from an adult with an advanced solid tumor such as melanoma, head and neck, liver or kidney cancer. This sample comprised CD4+ or CD8+ T cells sorted from blood, obtained in a trial of the OX40 agonist ivuxolimab.

The CDR3 here is CASSYTSGSRTHEQFF. Written as DNA, the CDR3 is TGTGCCAGCAGTTACACTAGCGGGAGTAGAACCCATGAGCAGTTCTTC. V is TRBV6-6 and J is TRBJ2-1; 11 bases align to TRBD2. This CDR3 comprises 16 residues. V trimming: 2 bases; J trimming: 8 bases; junction bases outside the gene matches: 8. In germline, CDR1 is MNHNY, CDR2 SVGAGI (reference sequence).